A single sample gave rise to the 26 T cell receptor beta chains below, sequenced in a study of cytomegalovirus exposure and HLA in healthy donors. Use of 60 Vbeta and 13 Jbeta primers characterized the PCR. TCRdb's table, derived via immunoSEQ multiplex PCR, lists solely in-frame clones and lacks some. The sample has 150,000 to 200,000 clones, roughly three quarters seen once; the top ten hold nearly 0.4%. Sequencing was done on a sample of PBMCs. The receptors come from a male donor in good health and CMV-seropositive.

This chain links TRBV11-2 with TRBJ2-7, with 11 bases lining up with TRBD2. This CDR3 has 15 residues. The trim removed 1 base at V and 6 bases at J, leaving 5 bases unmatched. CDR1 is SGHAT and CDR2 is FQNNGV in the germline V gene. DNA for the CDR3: TGTGCCAGCAGCTTAGCCCTAGCGGGAGGAGGCGAGCAGTACTTC. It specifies CASSLALAGGGEQYF.

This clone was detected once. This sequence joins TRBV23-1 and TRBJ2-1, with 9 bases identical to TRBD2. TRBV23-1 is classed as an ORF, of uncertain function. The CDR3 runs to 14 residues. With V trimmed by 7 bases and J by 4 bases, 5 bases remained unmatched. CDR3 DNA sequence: TGCGCCAGCAACCGGAGCGGGGGGTACAATGAGCAGTTCTTC. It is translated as CASNRSGGYNEQFF.

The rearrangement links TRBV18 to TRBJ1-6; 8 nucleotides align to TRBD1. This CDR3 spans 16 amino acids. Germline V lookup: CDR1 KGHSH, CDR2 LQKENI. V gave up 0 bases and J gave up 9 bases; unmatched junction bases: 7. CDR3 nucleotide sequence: TGTGCCAGCTCACCACCGAACAGGGGGGAGAGTTCACCCCTCCACTTT. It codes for CASSPPNRGESSPLHF.

The CDR3 region is CASSLLELNTEAFF. DNA of the CDR3: TGTGCCAGCAGCCTACTTGAGTTGAACACTGAAGCTTTCTTT. The chain combines TRBV7-9 with TRBJ1-1; D remains ambiguous. V lost 5 bases to trimming and J lost 0 bases, with 10 bases between them. The germline gives CDR1 SEHNR, CDR2 FQNEAQ (reference sequence). The CDR3 loop spans 14 amino acids. The complete variable domain, with remaining parts taken from reference TRBV7-9 and TRBJ1-1, reads DTGVSQNPRHKITKRGQNVTFRCDPISEHNRLYWYRQTLGQGPEFLTYFQNEAQLEKSRLLSDRFSAERPKGSFSTLEIQRTEQGDSAMYLCASSLLELNTEAFFGQGTRLTVV.

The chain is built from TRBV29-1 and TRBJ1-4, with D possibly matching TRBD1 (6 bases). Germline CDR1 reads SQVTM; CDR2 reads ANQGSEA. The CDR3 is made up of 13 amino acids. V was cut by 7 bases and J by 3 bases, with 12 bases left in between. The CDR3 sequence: CSAAQGSNEKLFF. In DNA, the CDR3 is TGCAGCGCTGCGCAGGGGTCTAATGAAAAACTGTTTTTT.

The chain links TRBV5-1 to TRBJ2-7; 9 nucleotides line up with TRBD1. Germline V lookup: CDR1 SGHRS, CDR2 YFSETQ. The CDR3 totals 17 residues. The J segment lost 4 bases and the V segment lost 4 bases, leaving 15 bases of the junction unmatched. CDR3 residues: CASSPWTGDKIIYEQYF. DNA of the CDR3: TGCGCCAGCAGCCCCTGGACAGGGGACAAAATCATTTACGAGCAGTACTTC.

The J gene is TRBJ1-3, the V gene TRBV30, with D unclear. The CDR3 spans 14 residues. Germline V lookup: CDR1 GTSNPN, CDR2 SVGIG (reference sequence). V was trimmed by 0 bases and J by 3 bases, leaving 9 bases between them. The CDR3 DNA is TGTGCCTGGAGTGTAAGTGACTTTGGAAACACCATATATTTT. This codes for CAWSVSDFGNTIYF.

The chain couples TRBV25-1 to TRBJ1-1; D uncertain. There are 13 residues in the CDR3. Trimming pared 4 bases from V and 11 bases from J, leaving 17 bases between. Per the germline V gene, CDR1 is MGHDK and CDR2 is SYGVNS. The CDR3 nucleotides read TGTGCCAGCAGTGTCCCTGTCACAATGCGGGCTTTCTTT. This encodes CASSVPVTMRAFF.

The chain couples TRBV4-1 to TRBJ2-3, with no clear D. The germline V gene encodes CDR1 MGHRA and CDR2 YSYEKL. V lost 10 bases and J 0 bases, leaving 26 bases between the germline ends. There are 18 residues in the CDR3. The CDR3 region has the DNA TGCGCCACCTCGCCCCTAATTCATTCCCTCTCTAGCACAGATACGCAGTATTTT. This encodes CATSPLIHSLSSTDTQYF.

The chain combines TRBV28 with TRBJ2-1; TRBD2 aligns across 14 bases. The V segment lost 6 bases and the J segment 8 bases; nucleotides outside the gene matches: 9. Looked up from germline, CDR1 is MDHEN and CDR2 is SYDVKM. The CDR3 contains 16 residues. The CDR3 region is CASSIGTSGSLDEQFF. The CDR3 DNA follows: TGTGCCAGCAGCATCGGGACTAGCGGGAGTCTCGATGAGCAGTTCTTC.

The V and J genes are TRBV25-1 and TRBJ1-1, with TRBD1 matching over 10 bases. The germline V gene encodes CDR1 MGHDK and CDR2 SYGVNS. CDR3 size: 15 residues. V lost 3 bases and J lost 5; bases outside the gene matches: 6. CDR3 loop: CASSDGDRGGTEAFF. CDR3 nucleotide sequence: TGTGCCAGCAGTGATGGGGACAGGGGAGGAACTGAAGCTTTCTTT.

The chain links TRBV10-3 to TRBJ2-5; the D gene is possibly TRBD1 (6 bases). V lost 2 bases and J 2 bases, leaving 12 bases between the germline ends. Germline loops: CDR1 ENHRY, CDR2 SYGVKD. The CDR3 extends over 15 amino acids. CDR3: CAISERHRVQETQYF. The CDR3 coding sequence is TGTGCCATCAGTGAGAGACACAGGGTACAAGAGACCCAGTACTTC.

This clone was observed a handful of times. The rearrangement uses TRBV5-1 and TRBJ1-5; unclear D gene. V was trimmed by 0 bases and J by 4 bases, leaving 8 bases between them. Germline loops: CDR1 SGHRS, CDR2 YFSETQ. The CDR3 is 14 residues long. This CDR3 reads CASSLGAENQPQHF. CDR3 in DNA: TGCGCCAGCAGCTTGGGGGCAGAAAATCAGCCCCAGCATTTT.

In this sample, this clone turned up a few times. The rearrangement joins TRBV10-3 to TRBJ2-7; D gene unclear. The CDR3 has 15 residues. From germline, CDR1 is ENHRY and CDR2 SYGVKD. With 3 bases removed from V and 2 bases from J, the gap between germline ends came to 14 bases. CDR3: CAISDPGIGPYEQYF. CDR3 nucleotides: TGTGCCATCAGTGACCCGGGTATCGGCCCCTACGAGCAGTACTTC.

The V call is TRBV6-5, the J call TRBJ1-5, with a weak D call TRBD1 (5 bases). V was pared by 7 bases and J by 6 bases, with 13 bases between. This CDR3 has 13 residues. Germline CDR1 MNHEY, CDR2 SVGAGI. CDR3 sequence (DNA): TGTGCCAGCAAGCCCGGGGGGAGTCAGCCCCAGCATTTT. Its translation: CASKPGGSQPQHF.

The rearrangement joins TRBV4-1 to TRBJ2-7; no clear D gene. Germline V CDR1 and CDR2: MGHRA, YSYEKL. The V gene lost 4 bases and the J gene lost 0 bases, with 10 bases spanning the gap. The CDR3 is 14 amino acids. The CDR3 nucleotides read TGCGCCAGCAGCCCAAATTTTAGCTCCTACGAGCAGTACTTC. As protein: CASSPNFSSYEQYF.

As DNA, the CDR3 is TGTGCCAGCAGCTTCTATGGCCGGGGTGGGGACACTGAAGCTTTCTTT. Its translation: CASSFYGRGGDTEAFF. The chain carries TRBV7-8 and TRBJ1-1, with D unresolved. Germline assignment: CDR1 SGHVS and CDR2 FQNEAQ. The CDR3 runs to 16 residues. Trimming removed 3 bases from V and 3 bases from J, with 17 bases in between.

The CDR3 sequence is CASSLGGSHGEKLFF. CDR3 nucleotide sequence: TGTGCCAGCAGCTTAGGGGGCTCTCACGGGGAAAAACTGTTTTTT. The genes are TRBV7-2 and TRBJ1-4; D may be TRBD1 (5 bases). This CDR3 is 15 amino acids long. V gave up 1 base and J gave up 8 bases, with 14 bases separating them. Germline CDR1 SGHTA, CDR2 FQGNSA.

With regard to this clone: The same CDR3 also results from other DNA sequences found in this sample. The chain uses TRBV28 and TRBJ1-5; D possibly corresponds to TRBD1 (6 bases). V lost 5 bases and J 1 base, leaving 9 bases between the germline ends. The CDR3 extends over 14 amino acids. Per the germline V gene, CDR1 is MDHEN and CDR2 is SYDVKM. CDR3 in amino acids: CASSRTGSNQPQHF. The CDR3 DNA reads TGTGCCAGCAGTAGAACAGGGAGCAATCAGCCCCAGCATTTT.

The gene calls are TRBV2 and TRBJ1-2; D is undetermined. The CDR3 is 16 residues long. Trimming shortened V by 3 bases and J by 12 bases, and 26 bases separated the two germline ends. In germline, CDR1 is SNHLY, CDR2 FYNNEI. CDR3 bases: TGTGCCAGCAGTGAGAAAGGAGTGCTCCAGACCGCTGGAAACACCTTC. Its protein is CASSEKGVLQTAGNTF. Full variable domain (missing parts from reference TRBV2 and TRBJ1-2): EPEVTQTPSHQVTQMGQEVILRCVPISNHLYFYWYRQILGQKVEFLVSFYNNEISEKSEIFDDQFSVERPDGSNFTLKIRSTKLEDSAMYFCASSEKGVLQTAGNTFGSGTRLTVV.

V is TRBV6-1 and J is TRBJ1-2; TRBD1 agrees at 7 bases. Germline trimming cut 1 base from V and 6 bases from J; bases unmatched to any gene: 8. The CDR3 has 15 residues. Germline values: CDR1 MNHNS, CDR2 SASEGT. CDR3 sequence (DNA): TGTGCCAGCAGTGAAGTAGGCAGGGGGGTCGATGGCTACACCTTC. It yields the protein CASSEVGRGVDGYTF.

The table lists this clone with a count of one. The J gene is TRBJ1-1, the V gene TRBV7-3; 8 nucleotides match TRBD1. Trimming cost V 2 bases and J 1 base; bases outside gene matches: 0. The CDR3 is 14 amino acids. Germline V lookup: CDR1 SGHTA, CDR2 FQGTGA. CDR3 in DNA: TGTGCCAGCAGCTTAGGGACAGGGAACACTGAAGCTTTCTTT. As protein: CASSLGTGNTEAFF.

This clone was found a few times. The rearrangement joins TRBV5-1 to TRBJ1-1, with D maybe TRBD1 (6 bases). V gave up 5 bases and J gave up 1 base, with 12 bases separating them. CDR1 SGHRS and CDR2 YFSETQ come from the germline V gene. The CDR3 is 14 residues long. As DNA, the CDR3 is TGCGCCAGCAGAAGTACAGGGACGAACACTGAAGCTTTCTTT. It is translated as CASRSTGTNTEAFF.

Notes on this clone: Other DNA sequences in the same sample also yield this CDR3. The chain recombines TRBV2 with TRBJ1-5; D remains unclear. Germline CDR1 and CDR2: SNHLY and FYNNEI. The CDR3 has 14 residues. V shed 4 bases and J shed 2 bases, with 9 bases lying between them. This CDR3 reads CASSGTGGNQPQHF. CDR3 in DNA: TGTGCCAGCAGTGGGACTGGGGGCAATCAGCCCCAGCATTTT.

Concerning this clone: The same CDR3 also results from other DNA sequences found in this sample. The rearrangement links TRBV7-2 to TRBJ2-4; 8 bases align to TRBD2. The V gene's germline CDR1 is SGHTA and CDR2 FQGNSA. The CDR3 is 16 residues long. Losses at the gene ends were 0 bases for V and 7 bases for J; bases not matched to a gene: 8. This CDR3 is CASSLAHGGGRNIQYF. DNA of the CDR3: TGTGCCAGCAGCTTAGCGCATGGGGGCGGGAGGAACATTCAGTACTTC.

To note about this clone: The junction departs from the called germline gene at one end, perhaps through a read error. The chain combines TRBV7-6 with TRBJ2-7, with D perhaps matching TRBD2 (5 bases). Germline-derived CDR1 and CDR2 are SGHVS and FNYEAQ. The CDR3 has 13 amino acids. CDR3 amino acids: CASSLGESSEQYF. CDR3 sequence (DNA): TGTGCCAGCAGCTTGGGAGAATCCTCCGAGCAGTACTTC.